The 22 T cell receptor beta chains below were found in one sample sequenced in a study of cytomegalovirus exposure and HLA in healthy donors. Primers for the PCR totalled 60 Vbeta and 13 Jbeta. The method was immunoSEQ multiplex PCR; TCRdb's version includes in-frame clones alone and lacks a portion of them. Among about 150,000 clones listed, around 84% were seen once. Sequencing was performed on PBMCs. The receptors derive from a woman under 30 in good health and CMV-seronegative.

J is TRBJ2-3 and V is TRBV7-2, with TRBD2 identical over 9 bases. This CDR3 has 18 amino acids. The ends lost 0 bases at V and 5 bases at J; junction bases unmatched: 12. Germline V gene sequence: CDR1 SGHTA, CDR2 FQGNSA. In DNA, the CDR3 is TGTGCCAGCAGCTTAGCCGGGGGGTTACTAGCGGGTGGAGATACGCAGTATTTT. Translation gives CASSLAGGLLAGGDTQYF.

This chain links TRBV7-2 with TRBJ2-1; 9 bases line up with TRBD1. V trimming: 0 bases; J trimming: 6 bases; junction bases outside the gene matches: 3. The CDR3 is 15 amino acids. The germline CDR1 and CDR2 sequences are SGHTA and FQGNSA. The chain's CDR3 is CASSLATGGGNEQFF. The CDR3 region has the DNA TGTGCCAGCAGCTTAGCCACAGGGGGCGGCAATGAGCAGTTCTTC.

The rearrangement links TRBV7-2 to TRBJ1-1, with D possibly matching TRBD1 (5 bases). The CDR3 runs to 15 residues. Germline V gene lookup returns CDR1 SGHTA and CDR2 FQGNSA. V lost 0 bases, J lost 2 bases, and 10 bases lay in between. CDR3 protein: CASSLAGRGNTEAFF. Here the CDR3 DNA reads TGTGCCAGCAGCTTAGCAGGGAGGGGAAACACTGAAGCTTTCTTT.

This clone has just one count. The genes are TRBV18 and TRBJ2-2, with D possibly matching TRBD1 (5 bases). CDR1 and CDR2 from the germline V gene are KGHSH and LQKENI. V was cut by 0 bases and J by 4 bases, with 15 bases left in between. The CDR3 has 17 residues. The CDR3 region is CASSPPQAVYLTGELFF. CDR3 in DNA: TGTGCCAGCTCACCACCACAGGCGGTATACCTCACCGGGGAGCTGTTTTTT.

The chain uses TRBV4-3 and TRBJ2-3; possible D gene TRBD1, 5 bases. Germline V gene lookup returns CDR1 LGHNA and CDR2 YSLEER. The V end was cut by 0 bases, the J end by 2 bases, with 6 bases between. The CDR3 consists of 14 residues. The CDR3 DNA follows: TGCGCCAGCAGCCAAGACAGGGACACAGATACGCAGTATTTT. Amino acid sequence: CASSQDRDTDTQYF.

The rearrangement uses TRBV4-2 and TRBJ2-1; 8 nucleotides match TRBD2. The CDR3 totals 16 residues. Per the germline V gene, CDR1 is LGHNA and CDR2 is YNFKEQ. The V and J ends lost 0 bases and 4 bases, in that order; junction bases with no gene match: 5. CDR3: CASSQEGIAGYNEQFF. CDR3 DNA sequence: TGTGCCAGCAGCCAAGAAGGAATAGCGGGATACAATGAGCAGTTCTTC.

The chain uses TRBV27 and TRBJ1-3; D is undetermined. This CDR3 is 16 amino acids long. V dropped 0 bases and J dropped 0 bases, with 9 bases sitting between them. The germline gives CDR1 MNHEY, CDR2 SMNVEV (reference sequence). The CDR3 bases are TGTGCCAGCAGTTTATCGATGAGGAGCTCTGGAAACACCATATATTTT. It codes for CASSLSMRSSGNTIYF.

This chain connects TRBV5-8 to TRBJ2-1; D possibly corresponds to TRBD2 (6 bases). Per germline, CDR1 SGHTS and CDR2 YDEGEE. The CDR3 runs to 16 residues. The V end was cut by 3 bases, the J end by 2 bases, with 15 bases between. In DNA form, the CDR3 reads TGTGCCAGCAGCTCCGGACTAACTTTCCCCTACAATGAGCAGTTCTTC. Protein sequence: CASSSGLTFPYNEQFF.

The CDR3 coding sequence is TGTGCCTGCCCTTTTTGGGACAGGGGGCGCAACTATGGCTACACCTTC. This sequence encodes CACPFWDRGRNYGYTF. The chain recombines TRBV30 with TRBJ1-2, with 12 bases aligning to TRBD1. This CDR3 comprises 16 residues. The V gene's germline CDR1 is GTSNPN and CDR2 SVGIG (reference sequence). V was pared by 6 bases and J by 2 bases, with 10 bases of the junction left unmatched.

V usage is TRBV15 and J usage is TRBJ2-2; D is possibly TRBD2 (5 bases). The CDR3 totals 18 residues. Deletions cut 0 bases from V and 3 bases from J, with 17 bases between. In germline, CDR1 is LNHNV, CDR2 YYDKDF (reference sequence). The CDR3 is CATSRDSLLGVHTGELFF. In DNA form, the CDR3 reads TGTGCCACCAGCAGAGATAGTCTCCTCGGGGTGCACACCGGGGAGCTGTTTTTT. Using reference TRBV15 and TRBJ2-2 for the parts outside the CDR3, the full variable domain is DAMVIQNPRYQVTQFGKPVTLSCSQTLNHNVMYWYQQKSSQAPKLLFHYYDKDFNNEADTPDNFQSRRPNTSFCFLDIRSPGLGDTAMYLCATSRDSLLGVHTGELFFGEGSRLTVL.

The table lists this clone with a count of one. The gene calls are TRBV19 and TRBJ2-2; D is possibly TRBD1 (6 bases). Trimming took off 9 bases at V and 6 bases at J, with 20 bases between the two ends. The CDR3 contains 15 residues. Germline values: CDR1 LNHDA, CDR2 SQIVND (reference sequence). The CDR3 sequence: CASAFGQGFAGELFF. CDR3 bases: TGTGCCAGCGCCTTTGGGCAGGGGTTCGCCGGGGAGCTGTTTTTT.

The V gene is TRBV4-1, the J gene TRBJ2-4; 7 bases fit TRBD2. The length of the CDR3 is 17 residues. V lost 1 base, J lost 1 base, and 7 bases stayed unmatched. Germline V lookup: CDR1 MGHRA, CDR2 YSYEKL. The CDR3 DNA is TGCGCCAGCAGCCAAGGCATCGGGAGGATCGCCAAAAACATTCAGTACTTC. Its translation is CASSQGIGRIAKNIQYF.

CDR3 residues: CASSLDPASYGYTF. Here the CDR3 DNA reads TGTGCCAGCAGCTTGGACCCAGCGAGCTATGGCTACACCTTC. The chain is built from TRBV5-4 and TRBJ1-2; D is unresolved. The CDR3 sequence is 14 residues long. CDR1 is SGHNT, CDR2 YYREEE, per germline (reference sequence). V gave up 0 bases and J gave up 4 bases, with 10 bases separating them.

V and J are TRBV6-5 and TRBJ2-1; 7 bases align to TRBD2. The ends lost 8 bases at V and 10 bases at J; junction bases unmatched: 5. The CDR3 contains 11 residues. Germline CDR1 MNHEY, CDR2 SVGAGI. In DNA form, the CDR3 reads TGTGCCAGCCAGCGGGATGGGGAGCAGTTCTTC. Translated, it gives CASQRDGEQFF.

The V call is TRBV18, the J call TRBJ1-5; D gene unclear. Germline CDR1 is KGHSH and CDR2 is LQKENI. V lost 2 bases and J lost 5, with 7 bases in between. This CDR3 spans 13 amino acids. CDR3 loop: CASSPGHDQPQHF. DNA of the CDR3: TGTGCCAGCTCACCAGGGCACGATCAGCCCCAGCATTTT.

The gene calls are TRBV5-1 and TRBJ1-2; D is perhaps TRBD1 (5 bases). V was cut by 3 bases and J by 2 bases, with 11 bases left in between. CDR1 and CDR2 from the germline V gene are SGHRS and YFSETQ. This CDR3 is 14 amino acids long. As DNA, the CDR3 is TGCGCCAGCAGCTGGGGTCAGGGAAACTATGGCTACACCTTC. Translation gives CASSWGQGNYGYTF.

In this sample, this clone turned up once. This chain connects TRBV5-1 to TRBJ2-1; D is possibly TRBD2 (5 bases). The ends were cut back, 2 bases at V and 7 bases at J, with 10 bases in the middle. The CDR3 has 13 residues. CDR1 and CDR2 (germline): SGHRS, YFSETQ. The CDR3 DNA sequence: TGCGCCAGCAGCTTAATGGGCGGGAATGAGCAGTTCTTC. Its translation is CASSLMGGNEQFF. Complete variable domain (other parts from reference TRBV5-1 and TRBJ2-1): KAGVTQTPRYLIKTRGQQVTLSCSPISGHRSVSWYQQTPGQGLQFLFEYFSETQRNKGNFPGRFSGRQFSNSRSEMNVSTLELGDSALYLCASSLMGGNEQFFGPGTRLTVL.

The chain is built from TRBV5-1 and TRBJ2-3; 9 bases are shared with TRBD1. CDR1 and CDR2 from the germline V gene are SGHRS and YFSETQ. CDR3 length: 18 residues. After removal of 4 bases from V and 5 bases from J, the junction contained 17 bases not matched to a gene. CDR3 nucleotides: TGCGCCAGCAGCCTTCCCTTTACAGGGGGCAGTTTCGGAGATACGCAGTATTTT. Translating it yields CASSLPFTGGSFGDTQYF.

The V and J genes are TRBV7-9 and TRBJ1-2, with D perhaps matching TRBD1 (5 bases). Trimming left V 5 bases short and J 8 bases short, with 18 bases between. CDR1 and CDR2 (germline): SEHNR, FQNEAQ (reference sequence). This CDR3 is built from 14 residues. CDR3 coding DNA: TGTGCCAGCAGCAGAGACAGCCCGGCAGGAGGCTACACCTTC. Its translation: CASSRDSPAGGYTF.

This clone has just one count. Mismatch with germline at one junction end may stem from a read error. The chain is built from TRBV7-9 and TRBJ1-2; the match to TRBD1 covers 10 bases. The CDR3 is made up of 13 amino acids. Germline V gives CDR1 SEHNR, CDR2 FQNEAQ (reference sequence). The chain's CDR3 is CASSSPGQGIGAF. The CDR3 DNA is TGTGCCAGCAGCTCGCCGGGACAGGGGATCGGTGCCTTC.

This chain links TRBV30 with TRBJ2-1; no firm D call. Trimming stripped 0 bases from V and 8 bases from J, with 20 bases between. The CDR3 consists of 16 residues. CDR1 and CDR2 (germline): GTSNPN, SVGIG (reference sequence). CDR3 coding DNA: TGTGCCTGGAGTGTCAATCTCCGCGGCCCGGCGGATGAGCAGTTCTTC. Its translation is CAWSVNLRGPADEQFF.

The chain is built from TRBV5-8 and TRBJ2-1, with 9 positions matching TRBD2. The ends lost 3 bases at V and 8 bases at J; junction bases unmatched: 6. Germline assignment: CDR1 SGHTS and CDR2 YDEGEE. The CDR3 extends over 14 amino acids. The CDR3 bases are TGTGCCAGCAGCTGGGGCGGGAGGGTGGATGAGCAGTTCTTC. Residues: CASSWGGRVDEQFF.